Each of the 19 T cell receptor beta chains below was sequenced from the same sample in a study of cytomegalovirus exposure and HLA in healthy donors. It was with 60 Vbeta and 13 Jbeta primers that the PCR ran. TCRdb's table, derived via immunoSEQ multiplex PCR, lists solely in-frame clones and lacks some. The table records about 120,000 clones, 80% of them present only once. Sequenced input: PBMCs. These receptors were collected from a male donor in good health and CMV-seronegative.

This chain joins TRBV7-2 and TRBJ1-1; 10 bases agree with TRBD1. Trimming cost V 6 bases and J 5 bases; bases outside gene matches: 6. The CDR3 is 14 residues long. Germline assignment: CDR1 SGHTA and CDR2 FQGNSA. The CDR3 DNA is TGTGCCAGCAGTCGGACAGGGGGGGGAACTGAAGCTTTCTTT. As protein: CASSRTGGGTEAFF.

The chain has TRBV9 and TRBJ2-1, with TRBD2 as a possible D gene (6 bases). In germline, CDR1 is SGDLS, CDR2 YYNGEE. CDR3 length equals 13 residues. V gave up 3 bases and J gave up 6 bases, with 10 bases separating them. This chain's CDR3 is CASSGPGLNEQFF. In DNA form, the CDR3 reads TGTGCCAGCAGCGGACCGGGACTCAATGAGCAGTTCTTC.

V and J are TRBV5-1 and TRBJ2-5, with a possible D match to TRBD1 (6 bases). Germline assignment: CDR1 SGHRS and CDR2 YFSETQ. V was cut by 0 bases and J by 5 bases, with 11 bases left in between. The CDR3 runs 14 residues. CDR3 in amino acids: CASSLVTTGETQYF. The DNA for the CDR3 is TGCGCCAGCAGCTTGGTCACCACAGGGGAGACCCAGTACTTC. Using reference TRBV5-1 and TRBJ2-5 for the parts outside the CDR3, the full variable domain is KAGVTQTPRYLIKTRGQQVTLSCSPISGHRSVSWYQQTPGQGLQFLFEYFSETQRNKGNFPGRFSGRQFSNSRSEMNVSTLELGDSALYLCASSLVTTGETQYFGPGTRLLVL.

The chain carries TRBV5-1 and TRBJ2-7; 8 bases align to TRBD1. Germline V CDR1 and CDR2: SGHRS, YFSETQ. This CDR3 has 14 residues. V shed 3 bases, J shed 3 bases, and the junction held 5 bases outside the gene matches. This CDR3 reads CASSSAGTGYEQYF. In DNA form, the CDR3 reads TGCGCCAGCAGCTCTGCCGGGACAGGCTACGAGCAGTACTTC.

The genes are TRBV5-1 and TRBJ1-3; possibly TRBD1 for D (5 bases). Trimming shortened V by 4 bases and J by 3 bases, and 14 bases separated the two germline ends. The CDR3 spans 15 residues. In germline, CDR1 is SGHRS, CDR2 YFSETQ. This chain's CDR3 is CASSPSQGNGNTIYF. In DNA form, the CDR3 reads TGCGCCAGCAGCCCAAGTCAGGGTAATGGAAACACCATATATTTT. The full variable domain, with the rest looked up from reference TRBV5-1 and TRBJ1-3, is KAGVTQTPRYLIKTRGQQVTLSCSPISGHRSVSWYQQTPGQGLQFLFEYFSETQRNKGNFPGRFSGRQFSNSRSEMNVSTLELGDSALYLCASSPSQGNGNTIYFGEGSWLTVV.

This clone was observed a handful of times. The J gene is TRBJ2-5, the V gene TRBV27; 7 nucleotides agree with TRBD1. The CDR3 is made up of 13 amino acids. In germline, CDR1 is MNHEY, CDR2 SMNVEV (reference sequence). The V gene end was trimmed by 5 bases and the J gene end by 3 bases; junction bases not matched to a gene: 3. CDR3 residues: CASSHRGKETQYF. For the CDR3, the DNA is TGTGCCAGCAGTCACAGGGGAAAAGAGACCCAGTACTTC.

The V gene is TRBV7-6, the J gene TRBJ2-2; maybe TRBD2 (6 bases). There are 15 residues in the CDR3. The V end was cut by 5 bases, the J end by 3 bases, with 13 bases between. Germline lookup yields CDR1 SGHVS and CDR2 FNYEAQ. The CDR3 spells CASSVSGWYTGELFF. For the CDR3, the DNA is TGTGCCAGCAGCGTCAGCGGGTGGTACACCGGGGAGCTGTTTTTT. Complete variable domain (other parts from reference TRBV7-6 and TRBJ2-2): GAGVSQSPRYKVTKRGQDVALRCDPISGHVSLYWYRQALGQGPEFLTYFNYEAQQDKSGLPNDRFSAERPEGSISTLTIQRTEQRDSAMYRCASSVSGWYTGELFFGEGSRLTVL.

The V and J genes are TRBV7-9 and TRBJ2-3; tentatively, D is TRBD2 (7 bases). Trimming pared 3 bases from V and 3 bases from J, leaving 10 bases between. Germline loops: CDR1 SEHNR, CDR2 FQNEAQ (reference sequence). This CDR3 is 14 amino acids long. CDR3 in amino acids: CASSFEGGTDTQYF. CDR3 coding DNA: TGTGCCAGCAGCTTTGAGGGGGGGACAGATACGCAGTATTTT.

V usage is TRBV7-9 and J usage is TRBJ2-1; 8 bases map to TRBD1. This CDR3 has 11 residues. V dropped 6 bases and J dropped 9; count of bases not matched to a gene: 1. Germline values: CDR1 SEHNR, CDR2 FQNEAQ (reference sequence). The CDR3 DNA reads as TGTGCCAGCAGGACAGGGGTTGAGCAGTTCTTC. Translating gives CASRTGVEQFF.

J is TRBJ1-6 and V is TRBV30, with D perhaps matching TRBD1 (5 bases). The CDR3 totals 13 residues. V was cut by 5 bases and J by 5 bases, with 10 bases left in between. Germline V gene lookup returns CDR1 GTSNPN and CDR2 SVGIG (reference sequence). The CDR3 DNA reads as TGTGCCTGGTGTCCAGGGAATAATTCACCCCTCCACTTT. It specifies CAWCPGNNSPLHF.

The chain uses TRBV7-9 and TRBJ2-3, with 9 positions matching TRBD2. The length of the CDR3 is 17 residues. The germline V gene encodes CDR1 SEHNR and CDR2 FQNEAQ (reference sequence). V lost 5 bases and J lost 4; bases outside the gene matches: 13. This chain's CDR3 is CASSQLLAGLVADTQYF. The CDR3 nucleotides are TGTGCCAGCAGCCAGCTACTAGCGGGCCTAGTTGCAGATACGCAGTATTTT.

The CDR3 region has the DNA TGTGCCAGCAGTGTGGAAGGGGGCACCCCGAACACTGAAGCTTTCTTT. Protein: CASSVEGGTPNTEAFF. The rearrangement uses TRBV6-1 and TRBJ1-1, with 7 bases fitting TRBD1. CDR1 is MNHNS and CDR2 is SASEGT in the germline V gene. CDR3 length equals 16 residues. The trim removed 4 bases at V and 1 base at J, leaving 9 bases unmatched.

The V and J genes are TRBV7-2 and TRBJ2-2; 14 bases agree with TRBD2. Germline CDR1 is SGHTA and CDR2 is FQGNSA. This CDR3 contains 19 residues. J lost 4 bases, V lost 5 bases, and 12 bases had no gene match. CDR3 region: CASSPWRTSGGTTTGELFF. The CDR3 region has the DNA TGTGCCAGCAGCCCATGGAGGACTAGCGGGGGGACCACCACCGGGGAGCTGTTTTTT.

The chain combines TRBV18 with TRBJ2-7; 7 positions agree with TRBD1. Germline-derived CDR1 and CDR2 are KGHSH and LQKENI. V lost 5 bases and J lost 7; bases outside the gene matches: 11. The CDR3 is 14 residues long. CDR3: CASSSGTARGEQYF. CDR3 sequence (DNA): TGTGCCAGCTCATCCGGGACAGCCCGTGGGGAGCAGTACTTC. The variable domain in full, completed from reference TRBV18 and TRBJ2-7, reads NAGVMQNPRHLVRRRGQEARLRCSPMKGHSHVYWYRQLPEEGLKFMVYLQKENIIDESGMPKERFSAEFPKEGPSILRIQQVVRGDSAAYFCASSSGTARGEQYFGPGTRLTVT.

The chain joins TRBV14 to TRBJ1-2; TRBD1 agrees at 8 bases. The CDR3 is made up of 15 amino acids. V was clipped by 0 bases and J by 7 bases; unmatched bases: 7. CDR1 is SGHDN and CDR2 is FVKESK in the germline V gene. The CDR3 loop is CASSQDVLGQAGYTF. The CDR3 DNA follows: TGTGCCAGCAGCCAAGATGTTCTGGGACAGGCTGGCTACACCTTC.

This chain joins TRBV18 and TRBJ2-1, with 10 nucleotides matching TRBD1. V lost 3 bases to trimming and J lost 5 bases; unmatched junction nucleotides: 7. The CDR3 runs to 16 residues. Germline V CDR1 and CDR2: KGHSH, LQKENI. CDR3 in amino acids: CASSPPGQGTNNEQFF. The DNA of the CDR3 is TGTGCCAGCTCACCGCCGGGACAGGGGACGAACAATGAGCAGTTCTTC.

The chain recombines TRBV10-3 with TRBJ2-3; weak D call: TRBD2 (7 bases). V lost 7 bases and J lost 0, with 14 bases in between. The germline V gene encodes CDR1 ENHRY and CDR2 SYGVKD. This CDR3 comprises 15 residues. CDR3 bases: TGTGCCATCACCGCCGGGGGGCTCAGCACAGATACGCAGTATTTT. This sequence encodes CAITAGGLSTDTQYF.

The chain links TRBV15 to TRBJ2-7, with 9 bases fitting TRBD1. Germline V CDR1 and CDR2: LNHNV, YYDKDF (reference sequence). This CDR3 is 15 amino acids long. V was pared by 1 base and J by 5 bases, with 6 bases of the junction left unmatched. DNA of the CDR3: TGTGCCACCAGCAGAGGCAGGGACAGGGAGGACGAGCAGTACTTC. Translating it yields CATSRGRDREDEQYF.

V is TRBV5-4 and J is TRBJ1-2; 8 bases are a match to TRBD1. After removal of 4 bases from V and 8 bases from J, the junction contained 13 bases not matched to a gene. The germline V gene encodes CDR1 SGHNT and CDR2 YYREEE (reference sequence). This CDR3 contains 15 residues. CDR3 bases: TGTGCCAGCAGCGGGAGGGTCAGGGGGCTCGAAGGCTACACCTTC. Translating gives CASSGRVRGLEGYTF.